Below are 4 T cell receptor beta chains sequenced from a single sample in a study of blood T cell repertoires in COVID-19. Generated by immunoSEQ multiplex PCR, the TCRdb table keeps only in-frame clones and is missing some. This sample has 140,000 to 150,000 clones, with 65% to 85% found just once. Sequenced sample: PBMCs or T cells enriched from blood (not recorded which). These receptors all stem from a woman aged 50 to 60 who had been exposed to COVID-19.

The chain links TRBV19 to TRBJ1-1, with D perhaps TRBD1 (6 bases). This CDR3 has 15 amino acids. Germline assignment: CDR1 LNHDA and CDR2 SQIVND (reference sequence). V was clipped by 1 base and J by 1 base, with 10 bases between them. The DNA of the CDR3 is TGTGCCAGTAGTATAGGTACCAGGGGGAACACTGAAGCTTTCTTT. Amino acid sequence: CASSIGTRGNTEAFF.

The V gene is TRBV5-5, the J gene TRBJ2-2; D possibly corresponds to TRBD2 (6 bases). The CDR3 spans 15 residues. V was cut by 4 bases and J by 4 bases, with 14 bases left in between. Germline CDR1 and CDR2: SGHKS and YYEKEE (reference sequence). CDR3 amino acids: CASSPSGVATGELFF. CDR3 DNA sequence: TGTGCCAGCAGCCCCTCGGGGGTTGCCACCGGGGAGCTGTTTTTT.

J is TRBJ1-5 and V is TRBV27, with D tentatively TRBD1 (6 bases). V lost 2 bases and J 2 bases, leaving 16 bases between the germline ends. CDR1 is MNHEY, CDR2 SMNVEV, per germline (reference sequence). The CDR3 is 17 amino acids. The CDR3: CASSLLATGMRNQPQHF. CDR3 sequence (DNA): TGTGCCAGCAGTTTACTCGCTACAGGGATGCGCAATCAGCCCCAGCATTTT.

The V call is TRBV27, the J call TRBJ1-2, with 7 bases lining up with TRBD1. V lost 5 bases and J lost 6; bases outside the gene matches: 12. There are 15 residues in the CDR3. The V gene's germline CDR1 is MNHEY and CDR2 SMNVEV (reference sequence). The CDR3 loop reads CASSTNSIQGDGYTF. The CDR3 region has the DNA TGTGCCAGCAGTACCAACTCGATCCAGGGGGATGGCTACACCTTC.